This T cell receptor beta chain came from a study of blood T cell repertoires in COVID-19. Study summary: The samples span acute and convalescent COVID-19 from the United States, Italy and Spain. T cells, B-cell-depleted T cells, or PBMCs provided the cDNA or gDNA that served as material.

Patients at the Seattle site were enrolled during active infection and followed longitudinally. CDR3 size: 15 residues. Trimming took 6 bases from V and 4 from J; bases not matched to a gene: 6. CDR1 MNHEY and CDR2 SVGAGI come from the germline V gene. Original data processing: Reference gene primers were amplified, and this amplification served to estimate nucleated cell counts. The repertoire was sequenced with immunoSEQ multiplex PCR; TCRdb's copy has only in-frame clones and lacks some. V and J calls and clone size follow that table, whereas D and trimming were derived from the DNA. The repertoire holds around 260,000 clones, with 91% as singletons.

This clonotype was obtained from a woman in her 30s with COVID-19, enrolled during active disease. The sequenced sample consisted of peripheral blood. The gene calls are TRBV6-5 and TRBJ2-1, with TRBD1 matching over 10 bases. Here the CDR3 reads CASRPTGGGYNEQFF. The CDR3 nucleotides are TGTGCCAGCAGGCCGACAGGGGGCGGTTACAATGAGCAGTTCTTC.